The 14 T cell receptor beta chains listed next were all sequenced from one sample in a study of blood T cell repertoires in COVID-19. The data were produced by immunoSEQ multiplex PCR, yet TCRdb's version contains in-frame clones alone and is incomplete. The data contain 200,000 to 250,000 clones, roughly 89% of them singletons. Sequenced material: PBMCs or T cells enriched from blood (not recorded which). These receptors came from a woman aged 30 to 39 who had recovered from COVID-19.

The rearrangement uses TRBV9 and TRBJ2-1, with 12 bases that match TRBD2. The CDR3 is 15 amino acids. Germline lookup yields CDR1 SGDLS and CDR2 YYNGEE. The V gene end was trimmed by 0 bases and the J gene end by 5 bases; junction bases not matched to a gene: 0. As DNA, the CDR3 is TGTGCCAGCAGCGTAGGGACTAGCGGGAACAATGAGCAGTTCTTC. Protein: CASSVGTSGNNEQFF.

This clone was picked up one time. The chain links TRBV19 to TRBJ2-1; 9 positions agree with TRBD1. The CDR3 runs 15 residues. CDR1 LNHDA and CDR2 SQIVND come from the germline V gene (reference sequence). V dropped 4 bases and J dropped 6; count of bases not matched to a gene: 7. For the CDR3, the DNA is TGTGCCAGTAGTAACCGACAGGGGGTCGGCAATGAGCAGTTCTTC. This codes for CASSNRQGVGNEQFF.

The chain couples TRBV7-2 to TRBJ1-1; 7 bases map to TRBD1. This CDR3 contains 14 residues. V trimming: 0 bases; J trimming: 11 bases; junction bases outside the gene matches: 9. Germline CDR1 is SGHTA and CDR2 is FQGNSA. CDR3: CASSLAYETGTAFF. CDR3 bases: TGTGCCAGCAGCTTAGCGTACGAGACAGGGACGGCTTTCTTT.

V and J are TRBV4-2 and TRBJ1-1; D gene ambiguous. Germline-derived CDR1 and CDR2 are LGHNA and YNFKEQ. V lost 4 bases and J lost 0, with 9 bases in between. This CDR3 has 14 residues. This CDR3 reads CASSPHGVNTEAFF. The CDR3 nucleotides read TGTGCCAGCAGCCCCCACGGGGTGAACACTGAAGCTTTCTTT.

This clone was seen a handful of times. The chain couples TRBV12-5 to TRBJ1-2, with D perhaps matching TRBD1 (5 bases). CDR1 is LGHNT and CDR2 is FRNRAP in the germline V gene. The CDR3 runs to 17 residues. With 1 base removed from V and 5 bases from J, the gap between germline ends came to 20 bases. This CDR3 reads CASGLAPESGKVYGYTF. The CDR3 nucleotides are TGTGCTAGTGGTTTGGCCCCGGAGTCAGGGAAGGTTTATGGCTACACCTTC.

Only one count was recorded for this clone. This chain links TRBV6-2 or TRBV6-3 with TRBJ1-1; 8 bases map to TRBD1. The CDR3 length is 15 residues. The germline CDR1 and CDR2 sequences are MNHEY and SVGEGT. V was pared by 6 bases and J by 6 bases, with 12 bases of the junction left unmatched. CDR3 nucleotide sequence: TGTGCCAGCAGACCTCCGAGGACAGGGAGGGCTGAAGCTTTCTTT. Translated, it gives CASRPPRTGRAEAFF.

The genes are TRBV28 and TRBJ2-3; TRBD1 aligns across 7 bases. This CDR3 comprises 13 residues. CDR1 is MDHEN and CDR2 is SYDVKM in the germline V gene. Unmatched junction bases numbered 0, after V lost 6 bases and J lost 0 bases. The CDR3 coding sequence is TGTGCCAGCAGGGACAGGAGCACAGATACGCAGTATTTT. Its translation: CASRDRSTDTQYF.

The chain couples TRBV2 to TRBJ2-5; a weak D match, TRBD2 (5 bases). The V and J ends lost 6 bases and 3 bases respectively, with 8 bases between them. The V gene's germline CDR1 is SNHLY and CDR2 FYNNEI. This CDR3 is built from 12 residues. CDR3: CASRELEETQYF. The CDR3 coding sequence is TGTGCCAGCAGGGAACTAGAAGAGACCCAGTACTTC.

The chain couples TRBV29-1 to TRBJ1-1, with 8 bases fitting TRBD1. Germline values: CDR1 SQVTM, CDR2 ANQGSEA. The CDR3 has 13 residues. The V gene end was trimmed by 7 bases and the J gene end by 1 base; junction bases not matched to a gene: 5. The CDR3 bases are TGCAGCGCCATGGACAGGGCGAACACTGAAGCTTTCTTT. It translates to CSAMDRANTEAFF.

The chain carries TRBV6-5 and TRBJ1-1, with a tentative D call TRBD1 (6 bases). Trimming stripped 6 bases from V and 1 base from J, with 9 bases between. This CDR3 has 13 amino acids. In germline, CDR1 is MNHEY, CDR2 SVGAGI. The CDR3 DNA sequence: TGTGCCAGCAGCAGGGGATCGAACACTGAAGCTTTCTTT. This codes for CASSRGSNTEAFF.

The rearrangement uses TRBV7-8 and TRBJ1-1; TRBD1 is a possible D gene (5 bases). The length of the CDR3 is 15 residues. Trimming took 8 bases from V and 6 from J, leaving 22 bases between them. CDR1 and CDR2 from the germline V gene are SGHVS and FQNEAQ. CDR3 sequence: CASAMGRGSWPEAFF. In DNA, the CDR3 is TGTGCCAGCGCCATGGGGAGGGGAAGTTGGCCTGAAGCTTTCTTT.

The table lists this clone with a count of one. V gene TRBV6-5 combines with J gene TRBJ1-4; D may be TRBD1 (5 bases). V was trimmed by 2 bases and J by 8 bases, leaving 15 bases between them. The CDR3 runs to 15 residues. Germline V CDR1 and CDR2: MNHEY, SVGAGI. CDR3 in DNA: TGTGCCAGCAGTTACGGGTTGGGGCTCAGAGAAAAACTGTTTTTT. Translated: CASSYGLGLREKLFF.

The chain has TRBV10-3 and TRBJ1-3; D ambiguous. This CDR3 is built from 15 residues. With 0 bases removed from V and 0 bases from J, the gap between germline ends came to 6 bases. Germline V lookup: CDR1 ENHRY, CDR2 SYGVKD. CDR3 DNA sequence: TGTGCCATCAGTGAGTCGTTGAGCTCTGGAAACACCATATATTTT. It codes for CAISESLSSGNTIYF.

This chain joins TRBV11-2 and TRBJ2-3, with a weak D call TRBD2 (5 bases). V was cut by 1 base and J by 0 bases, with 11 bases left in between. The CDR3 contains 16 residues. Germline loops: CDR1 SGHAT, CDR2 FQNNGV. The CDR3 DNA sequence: TGTGCCAGCAGCTTAGTTGCGGACTCTAGCACAGATACGCAGTATTTT. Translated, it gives CASSLVADSSTDTQYF.